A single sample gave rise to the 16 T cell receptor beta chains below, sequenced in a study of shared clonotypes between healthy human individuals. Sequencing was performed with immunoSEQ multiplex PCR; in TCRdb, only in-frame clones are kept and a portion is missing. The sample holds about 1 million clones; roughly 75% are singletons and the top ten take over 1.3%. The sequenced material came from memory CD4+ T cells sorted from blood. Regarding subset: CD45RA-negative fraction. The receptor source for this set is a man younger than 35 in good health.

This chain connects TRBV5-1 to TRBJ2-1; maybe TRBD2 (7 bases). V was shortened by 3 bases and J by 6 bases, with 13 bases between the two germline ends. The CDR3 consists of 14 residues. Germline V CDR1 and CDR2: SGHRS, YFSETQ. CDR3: CASSSSGGFNEQFF. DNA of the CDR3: TGCGCCAGCAGCTCCTCGGGGGGCTTCAATGAGCAGTTCTTC.

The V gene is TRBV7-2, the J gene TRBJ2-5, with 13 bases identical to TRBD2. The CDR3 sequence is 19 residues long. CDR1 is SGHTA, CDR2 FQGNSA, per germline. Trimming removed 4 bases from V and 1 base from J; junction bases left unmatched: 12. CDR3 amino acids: CASSWTSGGLPRFQETQYF. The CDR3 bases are TGTGCCAGCAGCTGGACTAGCGGGGGTCTTCCGCGGTTCCAAGAGACCCAGTACTTC. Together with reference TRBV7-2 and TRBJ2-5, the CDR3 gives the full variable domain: GAGVSQSPSNKVTEKGKDVELRCDPISGHTALYWYRQSLGQGLEFLIYFQGNSAPDKSGLPSDRFSAERTGGSVSTLTIQRTQQEDSAVYLCASSWTSGGLPRFQETQYFGPGTRLLVL.

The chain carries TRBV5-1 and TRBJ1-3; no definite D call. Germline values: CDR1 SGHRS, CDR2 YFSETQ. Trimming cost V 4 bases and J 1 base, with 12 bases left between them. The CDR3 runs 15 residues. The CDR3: CASSLEGQSGNTIYF. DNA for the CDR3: TGCGCCAGCAGCCTTGAGGGTCAGTCTGGAAACACCATATATTTT. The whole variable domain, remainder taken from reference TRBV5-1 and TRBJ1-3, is KAGVTQTPRYLIKTRGQQVTLSCSPISGHRSVSWYQQTPGQGLQFLFEYFSETQRNKGNFPGRFSGRQFSNSRSEMNVSTLELGDSALYLCASSLEGQSGNTIYFGEGSWLTVV.

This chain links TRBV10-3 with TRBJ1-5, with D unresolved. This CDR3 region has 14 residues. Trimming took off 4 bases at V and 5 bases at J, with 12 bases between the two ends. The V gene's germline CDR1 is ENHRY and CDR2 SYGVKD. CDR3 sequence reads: CAISARNWDQPQHF. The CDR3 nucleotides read TGTGCCATCAGTGCCCGCAATTGGGATCAGCCCCAGCATTTT.

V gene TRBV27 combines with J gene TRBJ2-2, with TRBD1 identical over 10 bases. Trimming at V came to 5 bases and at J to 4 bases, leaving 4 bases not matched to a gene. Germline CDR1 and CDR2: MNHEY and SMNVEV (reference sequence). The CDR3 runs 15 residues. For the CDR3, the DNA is TGTGCCAGCAGTCGTCGGACAGGGGGCACCGGGGAGCTGTTTTTT. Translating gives CASSRRTGGTGELFF.

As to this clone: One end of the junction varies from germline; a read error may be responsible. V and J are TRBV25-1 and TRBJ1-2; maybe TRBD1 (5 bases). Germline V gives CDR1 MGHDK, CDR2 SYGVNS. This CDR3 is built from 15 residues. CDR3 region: CASSESPITGNGYTF. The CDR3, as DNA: TGTGCCAGCAGCGAATCCCCGATTACAGGAAATGGCTACACCTTC.

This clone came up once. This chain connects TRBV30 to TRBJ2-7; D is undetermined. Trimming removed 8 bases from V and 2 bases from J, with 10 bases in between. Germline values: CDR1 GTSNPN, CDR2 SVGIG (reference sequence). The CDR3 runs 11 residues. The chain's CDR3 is CAHGRPYEQYF. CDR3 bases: TGTGCCCACGGACGGCCCTACGAGCAGTACTTC. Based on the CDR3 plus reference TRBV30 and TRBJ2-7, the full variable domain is SQTIHQWPATLVQPVGSPLSLECTVEGTSNPNLYWYRQAAGRGLQLLFYSVGIGQISSEVPQNLSASRPQDRQFILSSKKLLLSDSGFYLCAHGRPYEQYFGPGTRLTVT.

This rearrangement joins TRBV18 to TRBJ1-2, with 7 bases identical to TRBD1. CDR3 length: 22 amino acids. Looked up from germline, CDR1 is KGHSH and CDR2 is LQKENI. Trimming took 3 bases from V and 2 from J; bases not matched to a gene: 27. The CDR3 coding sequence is TGTGCCAGCTCACCCCTATCCGGGGCCGGGATTATCGACAGGGATAAGAACTATGGCTACACCTTC. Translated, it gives CASSPLSGAGIIDRDKNYGYTF.

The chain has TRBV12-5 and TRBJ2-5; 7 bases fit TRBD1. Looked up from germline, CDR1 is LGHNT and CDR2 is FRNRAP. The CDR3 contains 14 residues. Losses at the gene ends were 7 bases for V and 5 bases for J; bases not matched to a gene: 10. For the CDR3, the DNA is TGTGCTAGTGCCCAACAGGGGCGGCGGGAGACCCAGTACTTC. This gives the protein CASAQQGRRETQYF.

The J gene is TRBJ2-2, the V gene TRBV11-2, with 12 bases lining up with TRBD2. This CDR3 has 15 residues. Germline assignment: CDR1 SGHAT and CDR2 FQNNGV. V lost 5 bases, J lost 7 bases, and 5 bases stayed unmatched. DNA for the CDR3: TGTGCCAGCAGCCAGACTAGCGGGAGTGGCGGGGAGCTGTTTTTT. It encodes CASSQTSGSGGELFF.

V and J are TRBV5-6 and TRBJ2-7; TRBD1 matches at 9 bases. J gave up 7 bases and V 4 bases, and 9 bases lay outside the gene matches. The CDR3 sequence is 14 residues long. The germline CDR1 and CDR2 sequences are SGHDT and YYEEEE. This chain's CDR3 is CASSANRGRNEQYF. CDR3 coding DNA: TGTGCCAGCAGCGCCAACAGGGGGCGGAATGAGCAGTACTTC.

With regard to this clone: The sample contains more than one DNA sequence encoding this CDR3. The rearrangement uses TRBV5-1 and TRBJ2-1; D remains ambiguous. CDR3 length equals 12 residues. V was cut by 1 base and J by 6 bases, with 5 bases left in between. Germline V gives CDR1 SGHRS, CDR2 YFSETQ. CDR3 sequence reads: CASSLSGNEQFF. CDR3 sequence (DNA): TGCGCCAGCAGCTTGAGTGGCAATGAGCAGTTCTTC. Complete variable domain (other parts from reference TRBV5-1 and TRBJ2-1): KAGVTQTPRYLIKTRGQQVTLSCSPISGHRSVSWYQQTPGQGLQFLFEYFSETQRNKGNFPGRFSGRQFSNSRSEMNVSTLELGDSALYLCASSLSGNEQFFGPGTRLTVL.

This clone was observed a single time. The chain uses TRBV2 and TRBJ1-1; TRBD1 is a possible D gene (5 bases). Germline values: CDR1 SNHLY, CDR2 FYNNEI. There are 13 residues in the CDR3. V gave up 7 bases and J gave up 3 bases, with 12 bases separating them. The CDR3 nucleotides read TGTGCCAGCAAGGGTCTCAGGGACACTGAAGCTTTCTTT. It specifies CASKGLRDTEAFF. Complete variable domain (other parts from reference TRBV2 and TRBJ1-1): EPEVTQTPSHQVTQMGQEVILRCVPISNHLYFYWYRQILGQKVEFLVSFYNNEISEKSEIFDDQFSVERPDGSNFTLKIRSTKLEDSAMYFCASKGLRDTEAFFGQGTRLTVV.

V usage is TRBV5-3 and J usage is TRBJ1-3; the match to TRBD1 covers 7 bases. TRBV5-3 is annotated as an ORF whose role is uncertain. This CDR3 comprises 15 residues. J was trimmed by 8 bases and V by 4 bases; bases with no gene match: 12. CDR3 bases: TGTGCCAGAAGCCGGAGGGACAGACCCGTACACACCATATATTTT. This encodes CARSRRDRPVHTIYF.

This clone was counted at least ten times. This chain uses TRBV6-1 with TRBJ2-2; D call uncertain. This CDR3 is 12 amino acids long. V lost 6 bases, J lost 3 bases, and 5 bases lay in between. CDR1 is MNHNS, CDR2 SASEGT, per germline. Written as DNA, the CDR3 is TGTGCCAGCAGGAAATACACCGGGGAGCTGTTTTTT. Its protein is CASRKYTGELFF.

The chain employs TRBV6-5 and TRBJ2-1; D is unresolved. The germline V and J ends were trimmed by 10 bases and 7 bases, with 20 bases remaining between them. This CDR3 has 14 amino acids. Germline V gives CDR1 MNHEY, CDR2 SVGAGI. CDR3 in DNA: TGTGCCACCCAGGCCACAAGCAGCAAGAATGAGCAGTTCTTC. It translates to CATQATSSKNEQFF.